These T cell receptor beta chains were read from a single sample in a study of response to subunit inactivated influenza vaccine. TCRdb reanalysed the RT-PCR reads using MiXCR and keeps one entry per CDR3 protein. The sample records a few hundred thousand distinct CDR3 sequences, approximately 11% being singletons. The same specimen was also included in a second study, on T cells expressing NK-cell markers.

The sample here was PBMCs from blood, taken on the day of vaccination. These TCRs come from a man in his fifties who received an inactivated influenza vaccine. The CDR3 runs from the conserved cysteine through the conserved F or W. D genes are given only for firm matches. Some rows mark clone size as missing; the rest say once, few, many or name a class of expanded clone.

size	D	V	J	DNA	CDR3
-	TRBD1	TRBV5-1	TRBJ1-2	TGCGCCAGCAGTCGGACAGGCTACGGCAACTATGGCTACACCTTC	CASSRTGYGNYGYTF
few	-	TRBV6-2/TRBV6-3	TRBJ2-1	TGTGCCAGCAGTCAATCCAGGGGTGTTAGCTCCTACAATGAGCAGTTCTTC	CASSQSRGVSSYNEQFF
few	-	TRBV29-1	TRBJ2-3	TGCAGCGTTGAAGATCCGGGTCCTGTAAGCACAGATACGCAGTATTTT	CSVEDPGPVSTDTQYF
many	TRBD1	TRBV29-1	TRBJ1-5	TGCAGCGTTTCAGACAGGGGGAGACAGCCCCAGCATTTT	CSVSDRGRQPQHF
few	TRBD1	TRBV5-1	TRBJ2-4	TGCGCCAGCAGCCCCGGGGACAGGGCGGGCATTCAGTACTTC	CASSPGDRAGIQYF
-	-	TRBV20-1	TRBJ2-2	TGCAGTGCTAGCTCGAACACCGGGGAGCTGTTTTTT	CSASSNTGELFF
-	TRBD1	TRBV28	TRBJ1-3	TGTGCCAGCAGTTTTGGAAGAACAGGGGACGGAAACACCATATATTTT	CASSFGRTGDGNTIYF
-	-	TRBV27	TRBJ1-1	TGTGCCAGCAGTCAAGGCCCGCGCACTGAAGCTTTCTTT	CASSQGPRTEAFF
-	TRBD2	TRBV2	TRBJ2-3	TGTGCCGGAGCACTAGCGGGGGGGATCGATACGCAGTATTTT	CAGALAGGIDTQYF
many	-	TRBV5-1	TRBJ1-1	TGCGCCAGCAACTTAGAGGGCCTGAAGGGCGCTGAAGCTTTCTTT	CASNLEGLKGAEAFF
-	TRBD1	TRBV14	TRBJ1-2	TGTGCCAGCAGCCACGGGACAGTCCTCTATGGCTACACCTTC	CASSHGTVLYGYTF
few	TRBD2	TRBV9	TRBJ2-3	TGTGCCAGCAGTTTAGAGGGAGCGGGGAGCACCGATACGCAGTATTTT	CASSLEGAGSTDTQYF
-	-	TRBV10-3	TRBJ1-1	TGTGCCACGTACAGGCTTTTGAACACTGAAGCTTTCTTT	CATYRLLNTEAFF
-	-	TRBV4-1	TRBJ2-7	TGCGCCAGCAGCCAACGGGCCTTAACCTACGAGCAGTACTTC	CASSQRALTYEQYF
few	TRBD1	TRBV18	TRBJ2-7	TGTGCCAGCTCACCTCTTATCCGGGACAGGGAGGACGAGCAGTACTTC	CASSPLIRDREDEQYF
-	TRBD1	TRBV20-1	TRBJ2-5	TGCAGCGCCGGACAGGGGGCGTATGAGACCCAGTACTTC	CSAGQGAYETQYF
-	-	TRBV25-1	TRBJ2-1	TGTGCCAGCAGTGCTGGTCATGAGCAGTTCTTC	CASSAGHEQFF
many	-	TRBV12-3/TRBV12-4	TRBJ1-5	TGTGCCAGCAGTTTTGCAGGGGGCAATCAGCCCCAGCATTTT	CASSFAGGNQPQHF
-	TRBD2	TRBV20-1	TRBJ2-1	TGCAGTGCTAGTCGGGCGGGAGTGGAGAATGAGCAGTTCTTC	CSASRAGVENEQFF
few	TRBD1	TRBV11-2	TRBJ1-2	TGTGCCAGCAGCTTAGAGGGTTTGAGGGGGCTGTGGGATGGCTACACCTTC	CASSLEGLRGLWDGYTF
few	-	TRBV15	TRBJ1-2	TGTGCCACCAGCAGAGGGGAGCCTAACTATGGCTACACCTTC	CATSRGEPNYGYTF
-	-	TRBV27	TRBJ2-3	TGTGCCAGCAGTTTTAATACCGGGGGTACGCAGTATTTT	CASSFNTGGTQYF
few	-	TRBV6-2/TRBV6-3	TRBJ1-5	TGTGCCAGCACCCCTGACAGCAATCAGCCCCAGCATTTT	CASTPDSNQPQHF
few	TRBD2	TRBV4-2	TRBJ2-3	TGTGCCAGCAGCCAACTAGCGGGAGGGCCTAGCACAGATACGCAGTATTTT	CASSQLAGGPSTDTQYF
few	-	TRBV7-3	TRBJ2-3	TGTGCCAGCAGCGTTGGCAGGGGCACAGATACGCAGTATTTT	CASSVGRGTDTQYF
-	-	TRBV5-5	TRBJ1-4	TGTGCCAGCAGCTGGGGCGACAGGCGTAATGAAAAACTGTTTTTT	CASSWGDRRNEKLFF
few	-	TRBV6-1	TRBJ2-2	TGTGCCAGCAGTCAAACAGGGCCCTTCACCGGGGAGCTGTTTTTT	CASSQTGPFTGELFF
-	-	TRBV12-3/TRBV12-4	TRBJ2-3	TGTGCCAGCAGTTACAGGGTAGACACAGATACGCAGTATTTT	CASSYRVDTDTQYF
few	-	TRBV4-3	TRBJ1-2	TGCGCCAGCAGCCAAGATCCCAGACCTAACTATGGCTACACCTTC	CASSQDPRPNYGYTF
many	TRBD1	TRBV9	TRBJ2-3	TGTGCCAGCAGCGCTTTACAGGGGGCCTTCACAGATACGCAGTATTTT	CASSALQGAFTDTQYF
-	-	TRBV20-1	TRBJ2-7	TGCAGTGCTAGAGATCACGGGTACGAGCAGTACTTC	CSARDHGYEQYF
-	TRBD1	TRBV12-3/TRBV12-4	TRBJ1-4	TGTGCCAGCAGTCGGGACAGGGGGCGGCCAGGGGGAGAAAAACTGTTTTTT	CASSRDRGRPGGEKLFF
-	-	TRBV6-4	TRBJ2-7	TGTGCCAGCAGTGACGACGTTACAGATATTGCCTACGAGCAGTACTTC	CASSDDVTDIAYEQYF
few	TRBD1	TRBV6-1	TRBJ1-2	TGTGCCAGCAACCAGAGGGTAGGGAGGAGGGGGCTCTATGGCTACACCTTC	CASNQRVGRRGLYGYTF
-	-	TRBV18	TRBJ2-7	TGTGCCAGCTCGCCTGACAGGGCGGGGGAGCAGTACTTC	CASSPDRAGEQYF
few	-	TRBV11-3	TRBJ2-1	TGTGCCAGCAGAGCGGGCCTGGGAGAGCAGTTCTTC	CASRAGLGEQFF
few	-	TRBV12-3/TRBV12-4	TRBJ1-2	TGTGCCAGCAGTCGACGGGGGACCTATGGCTACACCTTC	CASSRRGTYGYTF
many	TRBD2	TRBV27	TRBJ2-7	TGTGCCAGCAGTAGTATGCTAGCGGGGGGTACCTACGAGCAGTACTTC	CASSSMLAGGTYEQYF
-	TRBD1	TRBV6-4	TRBJ2-1	TGTGCCAGCAGACAAGGACAGGGGGGAGGCCCCTACAATGAGCAGTTCTTC	CASRQGQGGGPYNEQFF
-	-	TRBV20-1	TRBJ2-2	TGCAGTGCTAGAGAGCAAACCGGGGAGCTGTTTTTT	CSAREQTGELFF
-	-	TRBV12-3/TRBV12-4	TRBJ2-2	TGTGCCAGCAGTTCGTCCCGGCCAGGGGAGCTGTTTTTT	CASSSSRPGELFF
few	-	TRBV28	TRBJ2-3	TGTGCCAGCAGTTCTCCCACTATTTCCGGAGATACGCAGTATTTT	CASSSPTISGDTQYF
-	TRBD1	TRBV4-3	TRBJ2-3	TGCGCCAGCAGCCGGGGACAGGTTGCGACAGATACGCAGTATTTT	CASSRGQVATDTQYF
-	-	TRBV28	TRBJ2-5	TGTGCCAGCAGAACTCCAGGGCTGGTAAAGACCCAGTACTTC	CASRTPGLVKTQYF
many	TRBD2	TRBV4-3	TRBJ2-7	TGCGCCAGCAGCCAAGAGGTTAGCGGGAGTTACGAGCAGTACTTC	CASSQEVSGSYEQYF
-	TRBD1	TRBV28	TRBJ2-7	TGTGCCAGCAGCACCGAGCACCGGGACAGCTACGAGCAGTACTTC	CASSTEHRDSYEQYF
-	-	TRBV12-3/TRBV12-4	TRBJ2-3	TGTGCCAGCAGTTTAAGGAGACCGAAGGTAGGTACGCAGTATTTT	CASSLRRPKVGTQYF
-	TRBD2	TRBV27	TRBJ2-1	TGTGCCAGCAGTTTAGGGACTACTTACAATGAGCAGTTCTTC	CASSLGTTYNEQFF
-	TRBD2	TRBV12-3/TRBV12-4	TRBJ2-1	TGTGCCAGCAGTTTGTTTAGCGGGGACCACAATGAGCAGTTCTTC	CASSLFSGDHNEQFF
few	-	TRBV5-5	TRBJ1-5	TGTGCCAGCAGCCCGGGACTTTATAGCAATCAGCCCCAGCATTTT	CASSPGLYSNQPQHF
-	-	TRBV6-2/TRBV6-3	TRBJ2-7	TGTGCCACCACGGAAGGGAGGCTAGAAGACTACGAGCAGTACTTC	CATTEGRLEDYEQYF
few	-	TRBV2	TRBJ1-6	TGTGCCAGCACCCTGGGGGGAAGCTCCTATAATTCACCCCTCCACTTT	CASTLGGSSYNSPLHF
few	TRBD1	TRBV20-1	TRBJ2-1	TGCAGTGCTAGACTCTACGGGACAGACAATGAGCAGTTCTTC	CSARLYGTDNEQFF
few	-	TRBV6-5	TRBJ2-1	TGTGCCAGCAGTTACGGGTTGCAGGGTAGCTCCTACAATGAGCAGTTCTTC	CASSYGLQGSSYNEQFF